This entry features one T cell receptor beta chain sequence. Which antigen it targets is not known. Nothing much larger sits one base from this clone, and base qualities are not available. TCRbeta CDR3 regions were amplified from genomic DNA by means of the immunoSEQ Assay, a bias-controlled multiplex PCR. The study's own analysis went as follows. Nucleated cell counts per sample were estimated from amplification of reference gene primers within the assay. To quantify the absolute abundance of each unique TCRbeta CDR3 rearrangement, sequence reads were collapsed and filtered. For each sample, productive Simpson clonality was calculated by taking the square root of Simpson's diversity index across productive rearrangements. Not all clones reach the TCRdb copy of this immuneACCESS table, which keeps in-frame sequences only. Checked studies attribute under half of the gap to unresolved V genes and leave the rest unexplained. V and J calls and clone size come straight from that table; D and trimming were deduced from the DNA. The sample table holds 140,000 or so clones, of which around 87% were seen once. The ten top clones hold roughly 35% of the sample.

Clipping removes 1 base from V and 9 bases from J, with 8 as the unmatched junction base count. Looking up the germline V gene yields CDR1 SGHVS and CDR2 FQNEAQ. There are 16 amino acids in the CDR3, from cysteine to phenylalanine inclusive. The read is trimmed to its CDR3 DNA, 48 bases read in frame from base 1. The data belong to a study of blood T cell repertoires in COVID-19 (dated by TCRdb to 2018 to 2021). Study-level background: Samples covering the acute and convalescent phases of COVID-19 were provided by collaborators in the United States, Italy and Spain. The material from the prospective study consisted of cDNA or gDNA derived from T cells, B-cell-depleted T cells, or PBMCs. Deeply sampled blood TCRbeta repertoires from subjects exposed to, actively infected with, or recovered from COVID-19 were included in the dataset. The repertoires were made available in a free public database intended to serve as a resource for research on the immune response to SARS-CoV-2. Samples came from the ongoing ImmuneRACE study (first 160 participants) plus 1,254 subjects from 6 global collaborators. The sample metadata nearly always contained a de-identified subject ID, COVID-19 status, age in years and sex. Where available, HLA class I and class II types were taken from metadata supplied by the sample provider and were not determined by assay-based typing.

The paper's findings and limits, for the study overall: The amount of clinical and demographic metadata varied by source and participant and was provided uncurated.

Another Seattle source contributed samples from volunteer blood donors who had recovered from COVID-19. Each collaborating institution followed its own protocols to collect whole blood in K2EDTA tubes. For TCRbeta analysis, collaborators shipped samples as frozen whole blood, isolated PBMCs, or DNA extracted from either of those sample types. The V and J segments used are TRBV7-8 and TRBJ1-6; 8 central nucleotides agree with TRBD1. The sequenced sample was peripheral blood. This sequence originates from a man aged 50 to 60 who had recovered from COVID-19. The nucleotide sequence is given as TGTGCCAGCAGCTTAGTGCCGACAGGGGTAAGTTCACCCCTCCACTTT. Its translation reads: CASSLVPTGVSSPLHF. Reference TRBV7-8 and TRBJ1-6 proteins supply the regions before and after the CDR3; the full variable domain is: GAGVSQSPRYKVAKRGQDVALRCDPISGHVSLFWYQQALGQGPEFLTYFQNEAQLDKSGLPSDRFFAERPEGSVSTLKIQRTQQEDSAVYLCASSLVPTGVSSPLHFGNGTRLTVT.